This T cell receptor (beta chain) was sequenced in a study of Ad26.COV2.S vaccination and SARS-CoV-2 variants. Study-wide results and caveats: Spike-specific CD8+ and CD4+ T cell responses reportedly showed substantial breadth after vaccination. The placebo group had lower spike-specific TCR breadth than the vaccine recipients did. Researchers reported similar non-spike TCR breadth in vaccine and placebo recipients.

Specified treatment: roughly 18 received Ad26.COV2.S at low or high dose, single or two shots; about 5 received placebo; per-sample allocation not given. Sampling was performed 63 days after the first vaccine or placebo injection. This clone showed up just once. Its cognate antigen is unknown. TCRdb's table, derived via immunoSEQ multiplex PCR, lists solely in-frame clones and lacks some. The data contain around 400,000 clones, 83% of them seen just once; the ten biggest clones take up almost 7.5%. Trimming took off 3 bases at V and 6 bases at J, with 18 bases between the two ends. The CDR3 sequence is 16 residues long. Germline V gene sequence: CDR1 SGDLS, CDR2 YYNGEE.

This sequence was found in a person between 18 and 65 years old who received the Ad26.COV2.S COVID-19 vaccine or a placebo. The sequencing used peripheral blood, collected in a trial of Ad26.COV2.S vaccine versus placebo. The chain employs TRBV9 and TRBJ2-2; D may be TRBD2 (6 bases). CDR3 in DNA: TGTGCCAGCAGCGCCCGACTAGTAGGGGTCCCCGGGGAGCTGTTTTTT. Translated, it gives CASSARLVGVPGELFF.